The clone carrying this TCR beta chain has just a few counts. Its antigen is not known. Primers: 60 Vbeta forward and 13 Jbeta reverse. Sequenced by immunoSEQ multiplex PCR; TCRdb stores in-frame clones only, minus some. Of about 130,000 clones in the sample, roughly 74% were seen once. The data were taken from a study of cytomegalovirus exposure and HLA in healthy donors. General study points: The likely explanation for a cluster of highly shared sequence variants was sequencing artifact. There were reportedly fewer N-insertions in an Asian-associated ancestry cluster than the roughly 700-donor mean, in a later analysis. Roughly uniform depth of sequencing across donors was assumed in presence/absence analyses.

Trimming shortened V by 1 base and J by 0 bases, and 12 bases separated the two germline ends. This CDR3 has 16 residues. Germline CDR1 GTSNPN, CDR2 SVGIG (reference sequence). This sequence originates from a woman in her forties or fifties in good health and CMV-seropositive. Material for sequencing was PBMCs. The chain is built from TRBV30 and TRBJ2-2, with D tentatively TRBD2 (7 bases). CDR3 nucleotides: TGTGCCTGGAGTGCCGGGGGGCCGTCGAACACCGGGGAGCTGTTTTTT. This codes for CAWSAGGPSNTGELFF.